The 2 T cell receptor beta chains reported below all come from one sample, sequenced in a study of T cells in Graves' hyperthyroidism and ophthalmopathy. Using RNA transcripts as the source, TCR beta CDR3 regions were amplified. HTBI primers were employed in a first-round RT-PCR of the TCR CDR3. Via MiXCR, TCRdb re-called the multiplex PCR reads, giving one row per CDR3 protein. The table includes roughly 380,000 distinct CDR3 sequences, 13% detected once. Sequenced input: blood. The receptors were sampled from a man in his thirties or forties with Graves' hyperthyroidism that later progressed to Graves' ophthalmopathy.

This clonotype showed up many times. The CDR3 here is CASISLLSSYEQYF. In nucleotides, the CDR3 is TGTGCCAGCATATCTTTGCTGAGCTCCTACGAGCAGTACTTC. This chain connects TRBV2 to TRBJ2-7; D not resolved. The V end was cut by 7 bases, the J end by 0 bases, with 13 bases between. The CDR3 runs 14 residues. Germline V gene lookup returns CDR1 SNHLY and CDR2 FYNNEI.

This clonotype was counted many times. This chain connects TRBV28 to TRBJ2-1; D not certain. This CDR3 region has 14 residues. V lost 1 base and J lost 2, with 6 bases in between. Germline V gives CDR1 MDHEN, CDR2 SYDVKM. The CDR3 nucleotides read TGTGCCAGCAGTTTATCGTCAGCCTACAATGAGCAGTTCTTC. Its protein product is CASSLSSAYNEQFF.